This TCR beta chain was retrieved from a study of blood T cell repertoires in COVID-19. Turning to the study itself: Sources were T cells, B-cell-depleted T cells, or PBMCs; the material itself was cDNA or gDNA.

Across 20 to 25 US areas, participants ranged in age from about 18 to 100 years. Allocation to cohorts depended on clinical history reported by the participants. This CDR3 has 18 residues. Trimming left V 1 base short and J 0 bases short, with 17 bases between. The germline V gene encodes CDR1 SGHRS and CDR2 YFSETQ. Study processing details: Researchers report that nucleated cell counts were estimated from reference gene primer amplification. Sequenced by immunoSEQ multiplex PCR; TCRdb stores in-frame clones only, minus some. D and trimming were read from the DNA, whereas the V and J calls and clone size are those reported in that table. The table includes about 260,000 clones, 70% to 90% detected once.

The source material was PBMCs or T cells enriched from blood (not recorded which). This chain joins TRBV5-1 and TRBJ1-3; D is unresolved. The TCR originated in a man aged 50 to 59 who had been exposed to COVID-19. This CDR3 reads CASSLSLARIISGNTIYF. The DNA of the CDR3 is TGCGCCAGCAGCTTGTCATTGGCCAGGATTATCTCTGGAAACACCATATATTTT.